A single count supports the clone carrying this TCR beta chain. CDR3 size: 15 residues. Trimming removed 4 bases from V and 0 bases from J, with 13 bases in between. Looked up from germline, CDR1 is SGHDT and CDR2 is YYEEEE. Using immunoSEQ multiplex PCR, the repertoire was profiled, and TCRdb retains in-frame clones only, with some absent. The profile shows tens of thousands of clones, roughly 86% of them singletons. The record originates from a study of T cell clones after liver transplantation. Sequencing was performed on CD4+ T cells from blood, taken 24 months after liver transplant. The chain couples TRBV5-6 to TRBJ1-1, with D unclear. The clonotype comes from a human patient who received a liver transplant. Some T cells may be graft donor cells. The CDR3 spells CASSLLGSMNTEAFF. The CDR3 nucleotides read TGTGCCAGCAGCCTCCTTGGATCTATGAACACTGAAGCTTTCTTT.